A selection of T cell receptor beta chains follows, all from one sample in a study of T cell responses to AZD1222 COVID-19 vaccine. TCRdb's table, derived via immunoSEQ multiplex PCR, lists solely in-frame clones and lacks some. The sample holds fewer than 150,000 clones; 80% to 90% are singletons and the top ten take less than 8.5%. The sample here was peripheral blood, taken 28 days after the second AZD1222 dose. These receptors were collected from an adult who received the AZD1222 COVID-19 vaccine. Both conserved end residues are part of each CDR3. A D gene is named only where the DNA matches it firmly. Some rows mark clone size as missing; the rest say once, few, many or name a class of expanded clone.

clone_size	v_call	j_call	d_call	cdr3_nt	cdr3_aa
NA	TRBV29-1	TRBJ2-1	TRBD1	TGCAGCGTGATCGGCGGGGACAGGGCGTACAATGAGCAGTTCTTC	CSVIGGDRAYNEQFF
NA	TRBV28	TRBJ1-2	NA	TGTGCCAGCAGCTCCGGACAGCTCTATGGCTACACCTTC	CASSSGQLYGYTF
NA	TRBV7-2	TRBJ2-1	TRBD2	TGTGCCAGCAGCTTAGTTAGGTCAGGACTAGCGGGAGGGCATGAGCAGTTCTTC	CASSLVRSGLAGGHEQFF
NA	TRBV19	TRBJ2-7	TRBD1	TGTGCCAGTAGTACAGGGGGCCCTGGCTACGAGCAGTACTTC	CASSTGGPGYEQYF
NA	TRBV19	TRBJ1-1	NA	TGTGCCAGTAGTATAGATCAGGACGTGAACACTGAAGCTTTCTTT	CASSIDQDVNTEAFF
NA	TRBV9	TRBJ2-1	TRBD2	TGTGCCAGCAGCCAGCACCCAGGGACTAGCGGGAGGGATGAGCAGTTCTTC	CASSQHPGTSGRDEQFF
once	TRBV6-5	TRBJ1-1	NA	TGTGCCAGCAGCCACCCCCGACATCAGAACACTGAAGCTTTCTTT	CASSHPRHQNTEAFF
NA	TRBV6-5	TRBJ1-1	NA	TGTGCCAGCAGTATGACAGTCACTGAAGCTTTCTTT	CASSMTVTEAFF
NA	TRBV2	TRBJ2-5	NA	TGTGCCAGCAGTGAAGACCACCAAGAGACCCAGTACTTC	CASSEDHQETQYF
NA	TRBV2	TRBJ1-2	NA	TGTGCCAGCAGTCAAACAGGATTTGATGGCTACACCTTC	CASSQTGFDGYTF
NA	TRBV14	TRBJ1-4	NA	TGTGCCAGCAGCCAAGGTCGACAGGACGTTACAACTAATGAAAAACTGTTTTTT	CASSQGRQDVTTNEKLFF
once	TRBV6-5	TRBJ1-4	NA	TGTGCCAGCGCTCGGGTTCCGGGTGAAAAACTGTTTTTT	CASARVPGEKLFF
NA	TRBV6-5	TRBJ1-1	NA	TGTGCCAGCAGACGAACCGGGACACCTGAAGCTTTCTTT	CASRRTGTPEAFF
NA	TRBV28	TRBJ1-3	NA	TGTGCCAGCAGTTTGGAGAGACAGGTCGGTGGAAACACCATATATTTT	CASSLERQVGGNTIYF
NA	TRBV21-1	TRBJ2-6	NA	TGTGCCAGCGCTAAAGGATCCGGGGGCCGGGTAACTTTATTTGAAAGCTCTGGGGCCAACGTCCTGACTTTC	CASAKGSGGRVTLFESSGANVLTF
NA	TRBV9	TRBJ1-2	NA	TGTGCCAGCAGCGAGTGGCCCCCGAGGAGCGATGGCTACACCTTC	CASSEWPPRSDGYTF
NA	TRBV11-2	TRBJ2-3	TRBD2	TGTGCCAGCAGCTTAGAGGAAACTAGCGAAAGCACAGATACGCAGTATTTT	CASSLEETSESTDTQYF
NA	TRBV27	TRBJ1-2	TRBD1	TGTGCCAGCAGGAGCCACCTGGGACAGGGGGGCCTCTATGGCTACACCTTC	CASRSHLGQGGLYGYTF
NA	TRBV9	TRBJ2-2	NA	TGTGCCAGCAGCGTAGATGGCTTCTCGAACACCGGGGAGCTGTTTTTT	CASSVDGFSNTGELFF
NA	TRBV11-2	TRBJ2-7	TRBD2	TGTGCCAGCAGCTTAGAGCTAGCGGGACCCTACGAGCAGTACTTC	CASSLELAGPYEQYF
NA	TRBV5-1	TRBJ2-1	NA	TGCGCCAGCACCCCGGGGGGGGGCAGGGGGAATGAGCAGTTCTTC	CASTPGGGRGNEQFF
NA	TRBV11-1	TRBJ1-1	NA	TGTGCCAGCAGCTTCCAGGCGAACACTGAAGCTTTCTTT	CASSFQANTEAFF
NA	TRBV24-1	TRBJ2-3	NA	TGTGCCACCGAGGAGGGAACAGATACGCAGTATTTT	CATEEGTDTQYF
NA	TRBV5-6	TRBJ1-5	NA	TGTGCCAGCAGCTTTGTGGATCAGCCCCAGCATTTT	CASSFVDQPQHF
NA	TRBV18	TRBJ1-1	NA	TGTGCCAGCTTTCACCTAACGGGACGGAACACTGAAGCTTTCTTT	CASFHLTGRNTEAFF
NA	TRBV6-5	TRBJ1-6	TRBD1	TGTGCCAGCAGTTACAGGGGGCACGCTTCACCCCTCCACTTT	CASSYRGHASPLHF
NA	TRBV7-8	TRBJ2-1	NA	TGTGCCAGCAGCACCCGAAGAGGGGTTGAGCAGTTCTTC	CASSTRRGVEQFF
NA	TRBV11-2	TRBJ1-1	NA	TGTGCCAGCAGGTCATCGCTCAGGGTAACCGAAGCTTTCTTT	CASRSSLRVTEAFF
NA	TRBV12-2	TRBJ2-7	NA	TGTGCAAGTCGCTCACATAGGGGACCCAACTACGAGCAGTACTTC	CASRSHRGPNYEQYF
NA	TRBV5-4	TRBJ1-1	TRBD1	TGTGCCAGCAGCCAAGGACAGGGAGGGAACACTGAAGCTTTCTTT	CASSQGQGGNTEAFF
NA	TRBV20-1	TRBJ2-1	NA	TGCAGTGCTACACAGGTCAATGAGCAGTTCTTC	CSATQVNEQFF
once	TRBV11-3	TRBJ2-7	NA	TGTGCCAGCAGCTTAGGGGGTGCACGGGCCTTGACTGAGAGCTACGAGCAGTACTTC	CASSLGGARALTESYEQYF